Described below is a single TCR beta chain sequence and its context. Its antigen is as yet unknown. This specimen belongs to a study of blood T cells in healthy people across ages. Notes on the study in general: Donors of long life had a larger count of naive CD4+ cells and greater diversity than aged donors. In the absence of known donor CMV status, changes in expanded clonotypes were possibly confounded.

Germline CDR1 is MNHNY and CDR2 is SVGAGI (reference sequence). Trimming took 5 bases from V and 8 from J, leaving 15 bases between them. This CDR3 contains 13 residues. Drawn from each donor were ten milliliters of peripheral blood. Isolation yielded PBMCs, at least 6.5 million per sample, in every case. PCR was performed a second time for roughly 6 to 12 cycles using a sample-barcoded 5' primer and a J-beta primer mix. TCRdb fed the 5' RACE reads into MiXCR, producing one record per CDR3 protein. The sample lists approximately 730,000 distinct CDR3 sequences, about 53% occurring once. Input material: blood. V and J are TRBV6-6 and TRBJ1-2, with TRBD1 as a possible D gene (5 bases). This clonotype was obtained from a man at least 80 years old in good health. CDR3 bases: TGTGCCAGCAGTGCCCTTTCGGGGGAGGGCTACACCTTC. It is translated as CASSALSGEGYTF.